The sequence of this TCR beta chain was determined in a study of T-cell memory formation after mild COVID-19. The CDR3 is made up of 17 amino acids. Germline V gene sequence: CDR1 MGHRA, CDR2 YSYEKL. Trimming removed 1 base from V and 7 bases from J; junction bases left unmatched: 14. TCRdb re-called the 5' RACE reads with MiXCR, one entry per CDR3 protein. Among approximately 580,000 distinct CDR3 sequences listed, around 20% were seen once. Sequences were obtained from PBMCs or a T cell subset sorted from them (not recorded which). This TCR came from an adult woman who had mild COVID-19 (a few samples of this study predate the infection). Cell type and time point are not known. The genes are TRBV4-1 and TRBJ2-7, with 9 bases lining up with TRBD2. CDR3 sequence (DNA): TGCGCCAGCAGCCAAGGCGGGCGGGGCAGCGGGGGGAATGAGCAGTACTTC. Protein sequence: CASSQGGRGSGGNEQYF.